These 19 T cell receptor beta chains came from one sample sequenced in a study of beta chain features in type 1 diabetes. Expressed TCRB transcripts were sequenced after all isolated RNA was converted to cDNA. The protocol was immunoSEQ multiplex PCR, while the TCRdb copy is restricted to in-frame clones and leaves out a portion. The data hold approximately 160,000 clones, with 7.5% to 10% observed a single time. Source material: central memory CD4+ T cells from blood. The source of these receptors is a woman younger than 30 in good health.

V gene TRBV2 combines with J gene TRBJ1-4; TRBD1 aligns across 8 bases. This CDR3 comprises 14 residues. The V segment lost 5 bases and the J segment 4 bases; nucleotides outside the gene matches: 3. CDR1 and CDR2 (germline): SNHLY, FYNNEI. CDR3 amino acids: CASSRDRNNEKLFF. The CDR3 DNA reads TGTGCCAGCAGTCGGGACAGGAATAATGAAAAACTGTTTTTT.

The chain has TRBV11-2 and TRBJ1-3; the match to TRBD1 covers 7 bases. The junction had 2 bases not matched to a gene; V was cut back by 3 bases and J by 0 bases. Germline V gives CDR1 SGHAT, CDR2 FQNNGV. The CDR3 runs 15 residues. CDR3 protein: CASSFRQGSGNTIYF. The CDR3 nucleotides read TGTGCCAGCAGCTTCCGACAGGGCTCTGGAAACACCATATATTTT.

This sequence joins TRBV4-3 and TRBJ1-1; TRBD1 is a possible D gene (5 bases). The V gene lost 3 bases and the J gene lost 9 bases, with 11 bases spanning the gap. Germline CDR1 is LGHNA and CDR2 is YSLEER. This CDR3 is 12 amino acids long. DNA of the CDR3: TGCGCCAGCAGCCAGACAGATTCTAAAGCTTTCTTT. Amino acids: CASSQTDSKAFF.

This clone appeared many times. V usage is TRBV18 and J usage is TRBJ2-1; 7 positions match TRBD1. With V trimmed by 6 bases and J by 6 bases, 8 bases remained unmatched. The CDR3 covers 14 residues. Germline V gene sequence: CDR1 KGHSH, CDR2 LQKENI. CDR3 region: CASSQKTGTNEQFF. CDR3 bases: TGTGCCAGCTCTCAGAAGACAGGGACCAATGAGCAGTTCTTC.

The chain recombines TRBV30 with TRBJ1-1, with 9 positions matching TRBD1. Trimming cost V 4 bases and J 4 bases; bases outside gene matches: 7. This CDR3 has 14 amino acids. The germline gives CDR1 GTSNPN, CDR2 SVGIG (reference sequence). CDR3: CAWTKDRGTTEAFF. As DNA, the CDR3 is TGTGCCTGGACCAAGGACAGGGGAACCACTGAAGCTTTCTTT.

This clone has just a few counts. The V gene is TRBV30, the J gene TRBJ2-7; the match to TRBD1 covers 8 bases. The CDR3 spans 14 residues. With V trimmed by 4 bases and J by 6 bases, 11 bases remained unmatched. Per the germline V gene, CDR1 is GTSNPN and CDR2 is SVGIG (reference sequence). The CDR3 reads CAWNPRTGLGEQYF. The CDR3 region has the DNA TGTGCCTGGAACCCCCGGACAGGGCTCGGCGAGCAGTACTTC.

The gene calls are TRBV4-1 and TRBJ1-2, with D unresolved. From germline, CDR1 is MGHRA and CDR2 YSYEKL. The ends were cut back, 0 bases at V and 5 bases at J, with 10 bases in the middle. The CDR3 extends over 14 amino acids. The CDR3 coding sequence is TGCGCCAGCAGCCAAGATAGTCAGCGTTATGGCTACACCTTC. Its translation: CASSQDSQRYGYTF.

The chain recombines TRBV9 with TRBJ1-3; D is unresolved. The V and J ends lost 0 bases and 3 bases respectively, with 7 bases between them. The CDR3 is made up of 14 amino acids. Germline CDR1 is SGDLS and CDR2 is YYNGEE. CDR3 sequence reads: CASSVETGGNTIYF. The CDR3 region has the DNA TGTGCCAGCAGCGTAGAGACGGGTGGAAACACCATATATTTT.

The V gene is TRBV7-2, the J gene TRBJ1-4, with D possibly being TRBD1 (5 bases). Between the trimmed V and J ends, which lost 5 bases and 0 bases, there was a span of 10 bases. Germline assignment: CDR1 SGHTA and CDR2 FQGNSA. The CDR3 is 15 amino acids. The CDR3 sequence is CASSVRQSTNEKLFF. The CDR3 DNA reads TGTGCCAGCAGCGTCCGACAGTCAACTAATGAAAAACTGTTTTTT.

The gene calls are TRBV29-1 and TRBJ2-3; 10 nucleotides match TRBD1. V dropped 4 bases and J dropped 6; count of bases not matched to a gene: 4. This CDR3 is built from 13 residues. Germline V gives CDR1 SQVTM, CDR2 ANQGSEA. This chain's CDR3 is CSVGTGGRDTQYF. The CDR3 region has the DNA TGCAGCGTTGGGACAGGGGGTAGGGATACGCAGTATTTT.

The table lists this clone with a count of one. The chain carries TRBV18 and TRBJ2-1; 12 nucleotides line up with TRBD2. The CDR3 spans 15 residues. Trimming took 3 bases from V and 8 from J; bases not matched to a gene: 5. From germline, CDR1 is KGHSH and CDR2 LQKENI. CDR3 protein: CASSPLTSGRHEQFF. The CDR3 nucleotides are TGTGCCAGCTCACCTTTGACTAGCGGGAGACATGAGCAGTTCTTC.

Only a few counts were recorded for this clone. CDR3 coding DNA: TGCGCCAGCAGCTTGGGCAGGGGACAGAACTATGGCTACACCTTC. Protein product: CASSLGRGQNYGYTF. This rearrangement joins TRBV5-1 to TRBJ1-2; 7 bases align to TRBD1. The V segment lost 0 bases and the J segment 2 bases; nucleotides outside the gene matches: 4. The CDR3 is 15 residues long. Germline loops: CDR1 SGHRS, CDR2 YFSETQ.

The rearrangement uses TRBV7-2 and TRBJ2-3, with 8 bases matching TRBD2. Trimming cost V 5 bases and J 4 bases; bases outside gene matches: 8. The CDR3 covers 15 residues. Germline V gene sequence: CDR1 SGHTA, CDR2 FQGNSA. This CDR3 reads CASSTRSGGADTQYF. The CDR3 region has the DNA TGTGCCAGCAGCACCCGCAGCGGGGGTGCAGATACGCAGTATTTT.

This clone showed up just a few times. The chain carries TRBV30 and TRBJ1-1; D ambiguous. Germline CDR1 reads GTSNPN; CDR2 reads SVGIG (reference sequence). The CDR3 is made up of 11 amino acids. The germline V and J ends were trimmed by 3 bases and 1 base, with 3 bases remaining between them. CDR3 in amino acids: CAWRQNTEAFF. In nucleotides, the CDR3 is TGTGCCTGGAGACAGAACACTGAAGCTTTCTTT.

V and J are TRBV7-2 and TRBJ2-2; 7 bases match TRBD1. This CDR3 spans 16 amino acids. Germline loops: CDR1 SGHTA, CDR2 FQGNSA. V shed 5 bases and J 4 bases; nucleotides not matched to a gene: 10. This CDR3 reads CASSPGRTGATGELFF. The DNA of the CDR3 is TGTGCCAGCAGCCCGGGAAGGACAGGCGCCACCGGGGAGCTGTTTTTT.

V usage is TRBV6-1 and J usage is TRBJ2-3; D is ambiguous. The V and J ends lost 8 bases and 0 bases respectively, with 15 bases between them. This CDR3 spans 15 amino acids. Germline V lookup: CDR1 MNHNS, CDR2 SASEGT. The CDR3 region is CASSFEEKSTDTQYF. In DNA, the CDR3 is TGTGCCAGCTCCTTTGAGGAGAAGAGCACAGATACGCAGTATTTT.

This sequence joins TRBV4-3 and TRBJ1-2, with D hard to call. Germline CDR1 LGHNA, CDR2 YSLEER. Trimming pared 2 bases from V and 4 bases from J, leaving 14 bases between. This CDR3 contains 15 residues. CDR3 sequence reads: CASSQTPGEGYGYTF. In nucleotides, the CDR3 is TGCGCCAGCAGCCAAACGCCCGGGGAAGGCTATGGCTACACCTTC.

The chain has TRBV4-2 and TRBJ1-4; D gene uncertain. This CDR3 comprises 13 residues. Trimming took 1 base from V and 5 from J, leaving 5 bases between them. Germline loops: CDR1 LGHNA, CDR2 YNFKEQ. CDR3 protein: CASSQVQNEKLFF. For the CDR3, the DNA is TGTGCCAGCAGCCAAGTCCAGAATGAAAAACTGTTTTTT.

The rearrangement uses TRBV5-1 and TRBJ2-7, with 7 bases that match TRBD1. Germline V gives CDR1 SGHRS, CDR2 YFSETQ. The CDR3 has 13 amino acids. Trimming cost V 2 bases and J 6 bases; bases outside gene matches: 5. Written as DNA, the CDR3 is TGCGCCAGCAGCTTAACAGGGGAAGGCGAGCAGTACTTC. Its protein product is CASSLTGEGEQYF.